This section outlines one T cell receptor beta chain sequence together with its context. The antigen remains unidentified. The record originates from a study of T cell responses to AZD1222 COVID-19 vaccine. This table comes from immunoSEQ multiplex PCR, and its TCRdb copy is limited to in-frame clones, with some not included. The sample yields some 150,000 clones, about nine tenths seen once. This CDR3 has 14 amino acids. Trimming took 1 base from V and 1 from J, leaving 5 bases between them. Germline V gene sequence: CDR1 LNHNV, CDR2 YYDKDF (reference sequence). Study-level results: Clonal diversity was possibly underestimated, and white British individuals and females predominated among donors. Regions left unmutated in variants are reportedly the target of nearly half of spike-specific TCRs.

The sequence was obtained from an adult in good health. The chain recombines TRBV15 with TRBJ1-5, with D tentatively TRBD1 (5 bases). The sample consisted of peripheral blood, taken on day 0 of MenACWY control vaccination. The CDR3 spells CATSRGQSNQPQHF. CDR3 nucleotide sequence: TGTGCCACCAGCAGAGGACAGAGCAATCAGCCCCAGCATTTT.